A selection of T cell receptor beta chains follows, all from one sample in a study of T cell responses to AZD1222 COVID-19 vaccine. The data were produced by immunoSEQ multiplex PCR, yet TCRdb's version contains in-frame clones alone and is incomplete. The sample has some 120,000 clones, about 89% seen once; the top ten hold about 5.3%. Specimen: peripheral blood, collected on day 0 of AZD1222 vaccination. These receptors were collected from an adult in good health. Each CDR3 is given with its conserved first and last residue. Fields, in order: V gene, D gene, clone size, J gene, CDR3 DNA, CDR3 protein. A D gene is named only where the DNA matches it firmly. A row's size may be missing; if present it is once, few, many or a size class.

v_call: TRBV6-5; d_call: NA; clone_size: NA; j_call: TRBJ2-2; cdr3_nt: TGTGCCAGTGGGGTCGCGAACACCGGGGAGCTGTTTTTT; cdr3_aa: CASGVANTGELFF
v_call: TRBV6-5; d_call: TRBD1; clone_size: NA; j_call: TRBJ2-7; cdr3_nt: TGTGCCAGCAGTCCCGGGACAGGAGTTTACGAGCAGTACTTC; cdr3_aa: CASSPGTGVYEQYF
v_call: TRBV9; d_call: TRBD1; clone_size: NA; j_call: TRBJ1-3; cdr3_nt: TGTGCCAGCGCTAAACGACAGGGGGCTGGAAACACCATATATTTT; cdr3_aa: CASAKRQGAGNTIYF
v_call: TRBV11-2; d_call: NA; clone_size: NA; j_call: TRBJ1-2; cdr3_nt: TGTGCCAGCAGCTCCTCGGGGAATGGCTACACCTTC; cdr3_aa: CASSSSGNGYTF
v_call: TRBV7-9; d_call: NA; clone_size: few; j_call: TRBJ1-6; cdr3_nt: TGTGCCAGCAGCTTAGCAGGGATGCCTTCACCCCTCCACTTT; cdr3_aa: CASSLAGMPSPLHF
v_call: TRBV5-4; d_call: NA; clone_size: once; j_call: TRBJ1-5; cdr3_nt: TGTGCCAGCAGCGGGAATAGGGAGGGCAAGGGGGAGAGCAATCAGCCCCAGCATTTT; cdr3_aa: CASSGNREGKGESNQPQHF
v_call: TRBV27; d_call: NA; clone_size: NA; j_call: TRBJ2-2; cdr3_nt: TGTGCCAGCAGTAAGTTGAACACCGGGGAGCTGTTTTTT; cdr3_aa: CASSKLNTGELFF
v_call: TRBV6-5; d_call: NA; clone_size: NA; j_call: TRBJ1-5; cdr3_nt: TGTGCCAGCAGTTACGGGATGAATCAGCCCCAGCATTTT; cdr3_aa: CASSYGMNQPQHF
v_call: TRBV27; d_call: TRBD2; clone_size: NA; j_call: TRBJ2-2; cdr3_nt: TGTGCCAGCACCCCCCTAGCGGGAGGTCTTATAGCCGGGGAGCTGTTTTTT; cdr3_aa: CASTPLAGGLIAGELFF
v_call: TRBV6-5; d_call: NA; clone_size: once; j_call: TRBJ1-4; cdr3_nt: TGTGCCAGCAGTCCCCTAAGGGAAGGAAAACTGTTTTTT; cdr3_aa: CASSPLREGKLFF
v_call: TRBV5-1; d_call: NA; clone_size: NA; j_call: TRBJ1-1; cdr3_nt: TGCGCCAGCAGCCCGGACAGCTTGAACACTGAAGCTTTCTTT; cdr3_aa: CASSPDSLNTEAFF
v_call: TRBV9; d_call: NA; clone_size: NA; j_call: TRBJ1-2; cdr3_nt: TGTGCCAGCAGCGTGCAGGATGGGGCGGGCAGGAGTCCGTACACCTTC; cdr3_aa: CASSVQDGAGRSPYTF
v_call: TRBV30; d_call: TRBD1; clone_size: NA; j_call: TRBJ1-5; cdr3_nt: TGTGCCTGGGGTGGGACAGGGAGGCAGCCCCAGCATTTT; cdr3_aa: CAWGGTGRQPQHF
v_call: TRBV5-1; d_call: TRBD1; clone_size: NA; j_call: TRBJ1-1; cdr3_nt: TGCGCCAGCAGCTTGGTGTCGGGACAGGGGAGGTTTGGTGAGGCAAAATTGGAAGCTTTCTTT; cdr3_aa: CASSLVSGQGRFGEAKLEAFF
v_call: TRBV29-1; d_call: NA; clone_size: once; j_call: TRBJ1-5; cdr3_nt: TGCAGCGTTGGGGAGAGCAATCAGCCCCAGCATTTT; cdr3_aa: CSVGESNQPQHF
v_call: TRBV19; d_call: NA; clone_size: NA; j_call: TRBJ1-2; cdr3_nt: TGTGCCACCCTCATGGGGAACTATGGCTACACCTTC; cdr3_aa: CATLMGNYGYTF
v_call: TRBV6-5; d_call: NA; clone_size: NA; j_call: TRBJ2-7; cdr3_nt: TGTGCCAGCAGTTACTCACCAGAGTACGAGCAGTACTTC; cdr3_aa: CASSYSPEYEQYF
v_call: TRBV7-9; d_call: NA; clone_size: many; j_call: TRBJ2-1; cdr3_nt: TGTGCCACCCCGGGGGAGTTCAATGAGCAGTTCTTC; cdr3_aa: CATPGEFNEQFF
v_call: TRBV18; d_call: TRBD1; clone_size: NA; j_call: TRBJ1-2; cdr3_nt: TGTGCCAGCTCTAGAGGACAGGGGGATGGCTACACCTTC; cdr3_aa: CASSRGQGDGYTF
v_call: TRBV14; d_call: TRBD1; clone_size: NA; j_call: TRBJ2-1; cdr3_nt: TGTGCCAGCACCCCAGGACAGGGTTTTAACGAGCAGTTCTTC; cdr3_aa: CASTPGQGFNEQFF
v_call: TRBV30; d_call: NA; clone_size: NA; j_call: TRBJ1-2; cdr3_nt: TGTGCCTGGAGTATCTCCCCCCGTGGCTACACCTTC; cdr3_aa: CAWSISPRGYTF
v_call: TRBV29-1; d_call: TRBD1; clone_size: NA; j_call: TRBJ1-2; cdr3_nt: TGCAGCTCCACATTAACAGGGGAGGGGGATGGCTACACCTTC; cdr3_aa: CSSTLTGEGDGYTF
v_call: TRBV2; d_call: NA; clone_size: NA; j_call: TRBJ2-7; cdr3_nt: TGTGCCAGCAGCCGGGGGGCCATAAGAACCTACGAGCAGTACTTC; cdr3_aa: CASSRGAIRTYEQYF
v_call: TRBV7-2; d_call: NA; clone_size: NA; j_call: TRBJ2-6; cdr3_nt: TGTGCCAGCAGCAGGTCGGTCAGGTCTTCATCTGGGGCCAACGTCCTGACTTTC; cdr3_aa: CASSRSVRSSSGANVLTF
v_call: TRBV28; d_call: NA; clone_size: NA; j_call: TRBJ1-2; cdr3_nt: TGTGCCAGCAGCCTTGGGGGGGCCTATGGCTACACCTTC; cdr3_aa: CASSLGGAYGYTF
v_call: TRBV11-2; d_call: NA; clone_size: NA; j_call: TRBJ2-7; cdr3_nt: TGTGCCAGCAGCTTTCACTACGAGCAGTACTTC; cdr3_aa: CASSFHYEQYF
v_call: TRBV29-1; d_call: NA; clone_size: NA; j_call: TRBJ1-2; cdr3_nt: TGCAGCGTACCGGAGCCCTGGGACTATGGCTACACCTTC; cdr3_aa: CSVPEPWDYGYTF
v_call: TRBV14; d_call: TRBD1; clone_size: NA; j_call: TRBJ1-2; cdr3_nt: TGTGCCAGCAGCCAAGATTTGGGACAGAACACTAACTATGGCTACACCTTC; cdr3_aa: CASSQDLGQNTNYGYTF
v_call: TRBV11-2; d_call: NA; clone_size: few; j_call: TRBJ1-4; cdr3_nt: TGTGCCAGCAGCTTAGCTGGTGTCGGAAAACTGTTTTTT; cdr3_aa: CASSLAGVGKLFF
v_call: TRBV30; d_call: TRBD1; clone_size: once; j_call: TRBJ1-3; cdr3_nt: TGTGCCTGGACAACCGGGACAGGGAAATTTGCGTACTCTGGAAACACCATATATTTT; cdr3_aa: CAWTTGTGKFAYSGNTIYF
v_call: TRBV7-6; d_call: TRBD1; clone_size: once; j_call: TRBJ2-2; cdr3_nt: TGTGCCAGCAGCCCGAGGACAGGGGACGTCTGGGAGCTGTTTTTT; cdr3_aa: CASSPRTGDVWELFF
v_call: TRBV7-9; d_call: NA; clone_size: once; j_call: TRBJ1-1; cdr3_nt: TGTGCCAGCAGCCCTACCGGAGGTGAGAACACTGAAGCTTTCTTT; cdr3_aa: CASSPTGGENTEAFF
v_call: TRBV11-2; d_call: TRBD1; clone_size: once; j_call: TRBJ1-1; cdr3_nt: TGTGCCAGCAGGAGACAGGGGGCGCGTTTTACTGAAGCTTTCTTT; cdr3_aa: CASRRQGARFTEAFF
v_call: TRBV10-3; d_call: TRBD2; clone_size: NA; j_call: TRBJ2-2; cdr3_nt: TGTGCCATCAGCCCGGGGACTAGCGGGAACACCGGGGAGCTGTTTTTT; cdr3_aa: CAISPGTSGNTGELFF
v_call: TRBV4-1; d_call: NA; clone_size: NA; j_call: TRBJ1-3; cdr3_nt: TGCGCCAGCAGCCAAGATCCCCCAAGCTCTGGAAACACCATATATTTT; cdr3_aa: CASSQDPPSSGNTIYF
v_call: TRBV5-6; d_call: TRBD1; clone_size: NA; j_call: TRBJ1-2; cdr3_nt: TGTGCCAGCAGCTTGGTATTTTTGTTGGGACAGGGGGTCGATGGCTACACCTTC; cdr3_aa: CASSLVFLLGQGVDGYTF
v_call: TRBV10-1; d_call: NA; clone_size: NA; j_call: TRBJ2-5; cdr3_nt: TGCGCCAGCAGTGAGTCGGGGGATGGAAAAGAGACCCAGTACTTC; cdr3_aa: CASSESGDGKETQYF
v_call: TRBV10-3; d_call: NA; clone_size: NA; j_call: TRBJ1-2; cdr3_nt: TGTGCCATCAGTGATTACAGGTCCGGTGGCTACACCTTC; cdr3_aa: CAISDYRSGGYTF
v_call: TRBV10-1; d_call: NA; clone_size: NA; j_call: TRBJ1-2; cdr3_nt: TGCGCCAGCAGTGAGTCGATTGGGGATTACTATGGCTACACCTTC; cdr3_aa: CASSESIGDYYGYTF
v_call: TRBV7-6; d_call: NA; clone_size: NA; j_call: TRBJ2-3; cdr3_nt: TGTGCCAGCAGCCCCTTCTCAGGACCCAGCACAGATACGCAGTATTTT; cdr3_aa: CASSPFSGPSTDTQYF
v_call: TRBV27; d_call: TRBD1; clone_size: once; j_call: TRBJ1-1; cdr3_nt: TGTGCCAGCAGTATACAGGGGGCTGGGAGCACTGAAGCTTTCTTT; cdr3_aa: CASSIQGAGSTEAFF
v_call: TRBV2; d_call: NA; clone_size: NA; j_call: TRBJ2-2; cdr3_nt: TGTGCCAGCAGTGGTTCCGGGGAGCTGTTTTTT; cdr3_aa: CASSGSGELFF
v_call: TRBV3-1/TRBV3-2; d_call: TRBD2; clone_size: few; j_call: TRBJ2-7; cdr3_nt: TGTGCCAGCCGTATAGCGGGAGTAAACGAGCAGTACTTC; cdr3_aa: CASRIAGVNEQYF
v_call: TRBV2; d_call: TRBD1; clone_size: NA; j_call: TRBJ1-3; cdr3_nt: TGTGCCAGCAAGAGGGGGCCCGCGGCGACTGGAAACACCATATATTTT; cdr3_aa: CASKRGPAATGNTIYF
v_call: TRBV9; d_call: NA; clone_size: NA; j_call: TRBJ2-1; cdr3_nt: TGTGCCAGCAGCAAACTACAGGGTTCGGGAGGTGAGCAGTTCTTC; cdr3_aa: CASSKLQGSGGEQFF
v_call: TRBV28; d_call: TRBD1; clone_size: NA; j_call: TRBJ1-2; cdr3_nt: TGTGCCAGCAGAGCCCCCCGACAGGGGAACCTTGGCTACACCTTC; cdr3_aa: CASRAPRQGNLGYTF
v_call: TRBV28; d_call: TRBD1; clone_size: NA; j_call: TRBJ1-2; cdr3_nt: TGTGCCAGCAGGCCGACAGGGGTGGACGGCTACACCTTC; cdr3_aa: CASRPTGVDGYTF
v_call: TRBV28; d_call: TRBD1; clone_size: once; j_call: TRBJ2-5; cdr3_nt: TGTGCCAGCAGTTCCCCGCAGGGGGCAGGGGAGACCCAGTACTTC; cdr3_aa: CASSSPQGAGETQYF
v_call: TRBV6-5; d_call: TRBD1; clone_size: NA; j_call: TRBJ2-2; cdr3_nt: TGTGCCAGCAGCACCGGGACAGGGCCCGGGGAGCTGTTTTTT; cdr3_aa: CASSTGTGPGELFF
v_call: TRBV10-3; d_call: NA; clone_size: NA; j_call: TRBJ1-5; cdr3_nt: TGTGCCATCAGTGAAGGGGAGACTTTCCCGCATCAGCCCCAGCATTTT; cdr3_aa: CAISEGETFPHQPQHF
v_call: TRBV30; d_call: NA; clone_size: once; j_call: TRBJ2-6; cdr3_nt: TGTGCCTGGAGTGTAGGGGGCTCTGGGGCCAACGTCCTGACTTTC; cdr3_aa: CAWSVGGSGANVLTF
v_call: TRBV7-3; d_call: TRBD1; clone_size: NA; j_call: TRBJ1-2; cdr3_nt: TGTGCCAGCAGCGCCCCAGGGGGCGTAAAGTTCTTC; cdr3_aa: CASSAPGGVKFF
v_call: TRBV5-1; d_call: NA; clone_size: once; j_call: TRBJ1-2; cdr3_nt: TGCGCCAGCACCCCATCAGGGATGGGGAGTGGCTACACCTTC; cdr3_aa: CASTPSGMGSGYTF
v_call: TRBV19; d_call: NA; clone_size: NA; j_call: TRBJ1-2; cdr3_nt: TGTGCCAGTAGCCTCTGGGACGGGATGAGGCGAGGCTACACCTTC; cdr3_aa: CASSLWDGMRRGYTF
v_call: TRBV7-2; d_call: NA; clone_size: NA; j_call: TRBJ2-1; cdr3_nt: TGTGCCAGCAGCCCCCCCCGACCCCGGGGTGAGCAGTTCTTC; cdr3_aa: CASSPPRPRGEQFF
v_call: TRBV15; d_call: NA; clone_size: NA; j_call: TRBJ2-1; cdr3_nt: TGTGCCACCAGCAGTGGGGTGCACAATGAGCAGTTCTTC; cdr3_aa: CATSSGVHNEQFF